A few counts support the clone carrying this T cell receptor (beta chain). The target antigen is unknown. The sample is drawn from a study of cytotoxic CD8 clonotypes in ibrutinib-treated CLL. Across the whole study: The group held 11 relapsed/refractory and under 16 treatment-naive patients, with 17 to 18 IGHV unmutated. Study outcomes and limitations: Circulating CD8+ T-cell counts were tracked by baseline clonality, which exceeded that of age-matched healthy donors.

TCRdb's table, derived via immunoSEQ multiplex PCR, lists solely in-frame clones and lacks some. This sample has some 350,000 clones, with about 64% found just once. The sequences come from PBMCs, collected after 36 months of ibrutinib treatment. The receptor comes from a human donor with chronic lymphocytic leukemia.

The chain's CDR3 is CSDRGISYYGYTF. In DNA form, the CDR3 reads TGCAGCGACAGGGGTATTAGTTACTATGGCTACACCTTC. The chain couples TRBV29-1 to TRBJ1-2, with 7 nucleotides matching TRBD1. This CDR3 has 13 residues. With 7 bases clipped from V and 3 bases from J, the junction kept 8 bases outside the gene matches. Germline assignment: CDR1 SQVTM and CDR2 ANQGSEA.